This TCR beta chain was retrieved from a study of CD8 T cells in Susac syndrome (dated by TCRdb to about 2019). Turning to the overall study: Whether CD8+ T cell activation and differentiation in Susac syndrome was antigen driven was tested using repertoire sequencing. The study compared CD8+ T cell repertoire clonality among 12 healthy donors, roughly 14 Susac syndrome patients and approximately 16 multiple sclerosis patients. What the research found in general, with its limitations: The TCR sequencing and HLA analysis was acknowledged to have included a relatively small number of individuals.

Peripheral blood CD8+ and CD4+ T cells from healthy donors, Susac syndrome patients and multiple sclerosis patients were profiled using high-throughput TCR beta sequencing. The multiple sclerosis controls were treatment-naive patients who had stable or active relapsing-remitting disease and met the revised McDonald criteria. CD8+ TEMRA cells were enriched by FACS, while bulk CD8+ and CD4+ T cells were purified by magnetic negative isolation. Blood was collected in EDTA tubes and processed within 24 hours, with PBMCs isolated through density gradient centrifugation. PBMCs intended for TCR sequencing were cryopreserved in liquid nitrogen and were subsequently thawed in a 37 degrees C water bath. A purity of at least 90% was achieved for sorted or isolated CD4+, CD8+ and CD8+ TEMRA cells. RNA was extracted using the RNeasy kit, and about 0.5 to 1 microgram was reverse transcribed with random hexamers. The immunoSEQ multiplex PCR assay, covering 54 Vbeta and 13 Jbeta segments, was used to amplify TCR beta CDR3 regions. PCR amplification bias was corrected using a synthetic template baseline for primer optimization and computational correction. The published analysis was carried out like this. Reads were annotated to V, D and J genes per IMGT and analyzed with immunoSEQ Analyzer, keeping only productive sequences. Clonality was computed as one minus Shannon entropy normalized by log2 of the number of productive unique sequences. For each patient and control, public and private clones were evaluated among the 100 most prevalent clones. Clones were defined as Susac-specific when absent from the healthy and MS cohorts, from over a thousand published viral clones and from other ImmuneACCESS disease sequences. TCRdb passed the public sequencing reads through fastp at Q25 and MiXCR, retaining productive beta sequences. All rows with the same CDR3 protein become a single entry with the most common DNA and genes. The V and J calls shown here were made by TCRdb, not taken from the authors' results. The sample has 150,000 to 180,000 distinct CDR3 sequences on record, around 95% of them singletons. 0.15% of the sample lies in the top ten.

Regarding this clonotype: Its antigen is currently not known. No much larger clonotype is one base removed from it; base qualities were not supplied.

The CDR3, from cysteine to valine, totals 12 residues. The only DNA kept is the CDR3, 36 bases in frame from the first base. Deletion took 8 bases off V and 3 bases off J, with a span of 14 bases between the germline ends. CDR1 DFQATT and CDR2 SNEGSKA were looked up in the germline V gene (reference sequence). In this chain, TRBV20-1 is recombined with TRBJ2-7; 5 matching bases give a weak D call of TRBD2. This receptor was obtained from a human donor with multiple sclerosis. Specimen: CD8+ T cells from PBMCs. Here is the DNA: TGCAGTACCGTCGAGGGATACTACGAGCAGTACGTC. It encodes CSTVEGYYEQYV.